The clone carrying this T cell receptor beta chain was detected ten times or more. These data are taken from a study of T cells in Graves' hyperthyroidism and ophthalmopathy. Study-level information: Peripheral blood was drawn at first diagnosis, prior to all treatment.

Patients showing uncontrolled infection, other autoimmune disease, pregnancy or lactation were ineligible. TCR beta CDR3 sequences were amplified from RNA transcripts. Primed by the HTBI set, a first-round RT-PCR was run on the TCR CDR3. In TCRdb, the multiplex PCR reads were re-called with MiXCR into one record per CDR3 protein. Seen here are 460,000 or so distinct CDR3 sequences, around 15% observed once, and the top ten hold 15% to 20%. What was sequenced was blood. The receptor comes from a young woman with Graves' hyperthyroidism.

The CDR3 sequence: CAYNPIYGYTF. The CDR3 DNA sequence: TGTGCCTATAACCCAATATATGGCTACACCTTC. V gene TRBV30 combines with J gene TRBJ1-2; D gene ambiguous. CDR3 length: 11 amino acids. With 7 bases removed from V and 5 bases from J, the gap between germline ends came to 11 bases. Germline-derived CDR1 and CDR2 are GTSNPN and SVGIG (reference sequence).